The entry below describes one T cell receptor (beta chain). One junction end does not reproduce the germline sequence, and a read error may be involved. This CDR3 has 15 amino acids. The V gene's germline CDR1 is MNHNY and CDR2 SVGAGI (reference sequence). Repertoires were generated with immunoSEQ multiplex PCR, while TCRdb's copy carries only in-frame clones and drops some. The table lists more than 50,000 clones, roughly 87% of them singletons. These data come from a study of T cell changes during pregnancy in multiple sclerosis. Here the sequenced sample was peripheral blood, taken in the first trimester of pregnancy. V is TRBV6-6 and J is TRBJ1-2, with TRBD1 matching over 7 bases. The clonotype originates from a female donor with multiple sclerosis, enrolled in a pregnancy study. The CDR3 region has the DNA TGTGCCAGCAGTTACTCGATCTTGGGACAGCCTCCTTTATCCTTC. Translation gives CASSYSILGQPPLSF.